This is a list of T cell receptor beta chains from one sample in a study of PD-1 blockade in classical Hodgkin lymphoma. The method was immunoSEQ multiplex PCR; TCRdb's version includes in-frame clones alone and lacks a portion of them. The sample contains approximately 90,000 clones, 75% to 85% of which appear only once. The sequencing here drew on peripheral blood mononuclear cells (PBMCs), taken before the fourth cycle of nivolumab. The receptors here all came from a human donor with classical Hodgkin lymphoma. Both conserved end residues are part of each CDR3. Each record gives: CDR3 length, V gene, J gene, CDR3 protein.

length: 15
V: TRBV19
J: TRBJ1-1
CDR3: CASRVTGYGNTEAFF

length: 15
V: TRBV6-5
J: TRBJ2-1
CDR3: CASSRGLAGNNEQFF

length: 14
V: TRBV19
J: TRBJ2-1
CDR3: CASSIPSGYNEQFF

length: 14
V: TRBV7-2
J: TRBJ2-5
CDR3: CASSLMAGEETQYF

length: 15
V: TRBV29-1
J: TRBJ2-7
CDR3: CSVAGTSGTAYEQYF

length: 13
V: TRBV7-2
J: TRBJ1-1
CDR3: CASSLAGNTEAFF

length: 15
V: TRBV7-8
J: TRBJ1-1
CDR3: CASSLTRTVGTEAFF

length: 16
V: TRBV11-2
J: TRBJ2-5
CDR3: CASSQIQGRGQETQYF

length: 16
V: TRBV7-6
J: TRBJ2-2
CDR3: CASSPSGTGPFGELFF

length: 13
V: TRBV29-1
J: TRBJ1-1
CDR3: CSATGQVNTEAFF

length: 14
V: TRBV6-5
J: TRBJ1-1
CDR3: CASSYVGGNTEAFF

length: 15
V: TRBV4-1
J: TRBJ1-4
CDR3: CASSQLGTTNEKLFF

length: 15
V: TRBV5-6
J: TRBJ2-1
CDR3: CASRQGLAGVNEQFF

length: 13
V: TRBV5-6
J: TRBJ1-2
CDR3: CASSLEGNYGYTF

length: 13
V: TRBV2
J: TRBJ2-2
CDR3: CASLLGGTGELFF

length: 16
V: TRBV19
J: TRBJ2-2
CDR3: CASSIVRRENTGELFF

length: 16
V: TRBV7-2
J: TRBJ2-7
CDR3: CASSLAPPSDLGEQYF

length: 11
V: TRBV20-1
J: TRBJ1-2
CDR3: CSAPLVRGYTF

length: 12
V: TRBV11-2
J: TRBJ2-1
CDR3: CASSYGAGEQFF

length: 13
V: TRBV19
J: TRBJ1-2
CDR3: CASRNAGTGEDTF

length: 15
V: TRBV11-1
J: TRBJ2-7
CDR3: CASSLGRGTSYEQYF

length: 13
V: TRBV29-1
J: NA
CDR3: CSVTNRGGYEQYF

length: 14
V: TRBV5-6
J: TRBJ2-7
CDR3: CASSFRATGGQWYF

length: 16
V: TRBV28
J: TRBJ2-1
CDR3: CASSFPPGRARNEQFF

length: 13
V: TRBV5-5
J: TRBJ1-5
CDR3: CASSLSSNQPQHF

length: 15
V: TRBV4-1
J: TRBJ1-2
CDR3: CASSPSMGDAYGYTF

length: 15
V: TRBV6-1
J: TRBJ2-7
CDR3: CASSEASGTSGEQYF

length: 16
V: TRBV5-1
J: TRBJ1-4
CDR3: CASSSQGLVSNEKLFF

length: 16
V: TRBV19
J: TRBJ2-1
CDR3: CASNHFPAMDYNEQFF

length: 15
V: TRBV9
J: TRBJ1-3
CDR3: CASSPRGDSGNTIYF

length: 16
V: TRBV5-8
J: TRBJ1-5
CDR3: CASSGGTGAFNQPQHF

length: 14
V: TRBV4-2
J: TRBJ2-5
CDR3: CASSQEGFQETQYF

length: 16
V: TRBV5-6
J: TRBJ2-5
CDR3: CASSLTGTSAWETQYF

length: 14
V: TRBV11-2
J: TRBJ1-2
CDR3: CASRPSGGSYGYTF

length: 13
V: TRBV30
J: TRBJ2-1
CDR3: CAWSRREASEQFF

length: 15
V: TRBV9
J: TRBJ2-1
CDR3: CASSSSDQQYNEQFF

length: 13
V: TRBV5-1
J: TRBJ2-7
CDR3: CASRWGGSYEQYF

length: 17
V: TRBV7-2
J: TRBJ2-7
CDR3: CASSLLAGITQTYEQYF

length: 10
V: TRBV20-1
J: TRBJ2-1
CDR3: CSASQWAQFF

length: 16
V: TRBV7-6
J: TRBJ1-1
CDR3: CASSLAPQGENTEAFF

length: 12
V: TRBV2
J: TRBJ1-1
CDR3: CASRDRRTEAFF

length: 15
V: TRBV9
J: TRBJ2-1
CDR3: CASSVDGREGNEQFF

length: 14
V: TRBV5-4
J: TRBJ2-3
CDR3: CASSWGTASDTQYF

length: 15
V: TRBV11-3
J: TRBJ2-2
CDR3: CASSPQGTNTGELFF

length: 13
V: TRBV29-1
J: TRBJ2-1
CDR3: CSVQDRGYNEQFF

length: 13
V: TRBV2
J: TRBJ2-3
CDR3: CAREIEGTDTQYF

length: 16
V: TRBV5-5
J: TRBJ2-7
CDR3: CASSPSSGRAIYEQYF

length: 14
V: TRBV7-2
J: TRBJ2-3
CDR3: CASSIGQVTDTQYF

length: 13
V: TRBV19
J: TRBJ1-2
CDR3: CASTYGANYGYTF

length: 15
V: TRBV18
J: TRBJ2-1
CDR3: CASSASGTSGNEQFF

length: 13
V: TRBV18
J: TRBJ1-2
CDR3: CASSTDGLYGYTF

length: 15
V: TRBV18
J: TRBJ1-5
CDR3: CASSWTGDLISGQHF

length: 16
V: TRBV4-1
J: TRBJ2-1
CDR3: CASSQDRWGSYNEQFF